The 29 T cell receptor beta chains listed next were all sequenced from one sample in a study of T cell responses to AZD1222 COVID-19 vaccine. The table came from immunoSEQ multiplex PCR; TCRdb's copy has only in-frame clones and leaves some out. The sample has 150,000 to 200,000 clones; about nine tenths are singletons. Sequencing was performed on peripheral blood, taken on day 0 of AZD1222 vaccination. The receptor source for this set is an adult in good health.

This clone was counted a single time. The CDR3 protein is CASSIYRGKETQYF. CDR3 bases: TGTGCCAGCAGTATTTACAGGGGGAAAGAGACCCAGTACTTC. This chain uses TRBV6-5 with TRBJ2-5; 8 positions match TRBD1. The CDR3 runs 14 residues. Per germline, CDR1 MNHEY and CDR2 SVGAGI. V shed 5 bases and J 3 bases; nucleotides not matched to a gene: 5.

This chain joins TRBV2 and TRBJ1-5, with D unclear. CDR1 is SNHLY, CDR2 FYNNEI, per germline. The CDR3 is made up of 12 amino acids. V was cut by 8 bases and J by 4 bases, with 9 bases left in between. The CDR3 here is CASEGGNQPQHF. For the CDR3, the DNA is TGTGCCAGCGAAGGTGGAAATCAGCCCCAGCATTTT.

The V call is TRBV7-2, the J call TRBJ2-5; 14 bases are a match to TRBD2. Germline V CDR1 and CDR2: SGHTA, FQGNSA. V gave up 5 bases and J gave up 4 bases; unmatched junction bases: 6. The CDR3 runs 16 residues. CDR3 region: CASSPRLAGGPETQYF. The DNA for the CDR3 is TGTGCCAGCAGCCCCAGACTAGCGGGAGGGCCAGAGACCCAGTACTTC.

The chain links TRBV2 to TRBJ1-2, with a tentative D call TRBD1 (5 bases). The CDR3 contains 13 residues. The germline V gene has CDR1 SNHLY and CDR2 FYNNEI. V was pared by 8 bases and J by 4 bases, with 14 bases between. CDR3 sequence reads: CASGSRGPYGYTF. DNA for the CDR3: TGTGCCAGCGGGTCCCGGGGCCCCTATGGCTACACCTTC.

The chain links TRBV29-1 to TRBJ2-1; 10 bases line up with TRBD2. After removal of 5 bases from V and 4 bases from J, the junction contained 8 bases not matched to a gene. CDR1 and CDR2 from the germline V gene are SQVTM and ANQGSEA. The CDR3 is made up of 15 amino acids. CDR3 in DNA: TGCAGCGTTCGCTTAGCGGGGGGCCCTTACAATGAGCAGTTCTTC. Translating gives CSVRLAGGPYNEQFF.

The genes are TRBV27 and TRBJ1-6; D might be TRBD1 (5 bases). V lost 6 bases, J lost 9 bases, and 9 bases lay in between. This CDR3 is 12 amino acids long. CDR1 is MNHEY, CDR2 SMNVEV, per germline (reference sequence). The CDR3 DNA reads as TGTGCCAGCAGGGGGGGAGGTTCACCCCTCCACTTT. It yields the protein CASRGGGSPLHF.

The rearrangement links TRBV30 to TRBJ2-1, with TRBD2 matching 8 bases. Unmatched junction bases numbered 18, after V lost 0 bases and J lost 8 bases. The CDR3 covers 18 residues. The V gene's germline CDR1 is GTSNPN and CDR2 SVGIG (reference sequence). CDR3 sequence (DNA): TGTGCCTGGAGTGTACTACCTCGGACGAGCGGGAGTCTCCATGAGCAGTTCTTC. Translated, it gives CAWSVLPRTSGSLHEQFF.

The chain is built from TRBV6-2 or TRBV6-3 and TRBJ1-5; TRBD1 is a possible D gene (5 bases). The CDR3 runs 13 residues. Germline V gives CDR1 MNHEY, CDR2 SVGEGT. V lost 4 bases to trimming and J lost 1 base, with 5 bases between them. CDR3 region: CASSWGSNQPQHF. As DNA, the CDR3 is TGTGCCAGCAGTTGGGGGAGCAATCAGCCCCAGCATTTT.

Only one count was recorded for this clone. V usage is TRBV6-2 or TRBV6-3 and J usage is TRBJ2-1, with D perhaps TRBD1 (6 bases). This CDR3 comprises 17 residues. With 2 bases removed from V and 5 bases from J, the gap between germline ends came to 19 bases. Germline assignment: CDR1 MNHEY and CDR2 SVGEGT. CDR3 amino acids: CASSYPRGTPQDNEQFF. The CDR3 DNA reads as TGTGCCAGCAGTTACCCACGAGGGACACCTCAGGACAATGAGCAGTTCTTC.

The chain links TRBV6-6 to TRBJ1-3; D gene uncertain. V lost 8 bases and J 4 bases, leaving 9 bases between the germline ends. This CDR3 spans 12 amino acids. Germline lookup yields CDR1 MNHNY and CDR2 SVGAGI (reference sequence). CDR3 DNA sequence: TGTGCCAGCCGAAGGCCCGGAAACACCATATATTTT. Translation gives CASRRPGNTIYF.

The V and J genes are TRBV5-1 and TRBJ2-7, with 7 bases fitting TRBD1. J gave up 6 bases and V 0 bases, and 12 bases lay outside the gene matches. Germline CDR1 SGHRS, CDR2 YFSETQ. There are 16 residues in the CDR3. Here the CDR3 DNA reads TGCGCCAGCAGCTTGGGCTTAGGGACAGCTCCCTCCGAGCAGTACTTC. Translating it yields CASSLGLGTAPSEQYF.

The chain uses TRBV29-1 and TRBJ2-1; 7 nucleotides align to TRBD1. The CDR3 has 12 amino acids. Germline V gene data show CDR1 as SQVTM and CDR2 as ANQGSEA. V gave up 6 bases and J gave up 4 bases; unmatched junction bases: 3. CDR3 in amino acids: CSVPTGYNEQFF. The CDR3 nucleotides are TGCAGCGTGCCGACAGGGTACAATGAGCAGTTCTTC.

The rearrangement links TRBV5-6 to TRBJ2-2; D not certain. Deletions cut 4 bases from V and 4 bases from J, with 5 bases between. CDR3 length: 12 residues. Germline V lookup: CDR1 SGHDT, CDR2 YYEEEE. In DNA form, the CDR3 reads TGTGCCAGCAGCAAGTCCACCGGGGAGCTGTTTTTT. Residues: CASSKSTGELFF. Full variable domain (outside the CDR3, taken from reference TRBV5-6 and TRBJ2-2): DAGVTQSPTHLIKTRGQQVTLRCSPKSGHDTVSWYQQALGQGPQFIFQYYEEEERQRGNFPDRFSGHQFPNYSSELNVNALLLGDSALYLCASSKSTGELFFGEGSRLTVL.

The chain carries TRBV4-1 and TRBJ1-6, with a possible D match to TRBD1 (5 bases). Germline V lookup: CDR1 MGHRA, CDR2 YSYEKL. The germline V and J ends were trimmed by 0 bases and 0 bases, with 12 bases remaining between them. The CDR3 covers 18 residues. The CDR3 nucleotides read TGCGCCAGCAGCCAAGAACCAGGGCTCAGCTCCTATAATTCACCCCTCCACTTT. It translates to CASSQEPGLSSYNSPLHF.

V and J are TRBV9 and TRBJ1-1; a weak D match, TRBD1 (5 bases). This CDR3 contains 13 residues. The germline V gene encodes CDR1 SGDLS and CDR2 YYNGEE. V gave up 0 bases and J gave up 6 bases, with 9 bases separating them. The CDR3 region has the DNA TGTGCCAGCAGCGTAGGGCCGGGACCTGAAGCTTTCTTT. Translated, it gives CASSVGPGPEAFF.

The rearrangement links TRBV27 to TRBJ1-5; D is uncertain. V shed 3 bases and J shed 7 bases, with 10 bases lying between them. The germline V gene encodes CDR1 MNHEY and CDR2 SMNVEV (reference sequence). The CDR3 runs 13 residues. CDR3 DNA sequence: TGTGCCAGCAGTTTGTCCCCGGGGCAGCCCCAGCATTTT. This codes for CASSLSPGQPQHF.

The chain links TRBV30 to TRBJ2-1; TRBD2 agrees at 7 bases. Germline lookup yields CDR1 GTSNPN and CDR2 SVGIG (reference sequence). Trimming took 2 bases from V and 8 from J; bases not matched to a gene: 9. The CDR3 totals 14 residues. This chain's CDR3 is CAWSRMASGDEQFF. CDR3 bases: TGTGCCTGGAGTAGGATGGCTAGCGGCGATGAGCAGTTCTTC.

CDR3 in DNA: TGTGCCAGCAGTTTAGCCAATGAGCAGTTCTTC. This sequence encodes CASSLANEQFF. The V gene is TRBV12-3 or TRBV12-4, the J gene TRBJ2-1; D uncertain. CDR3 length equals 11 residues. Trimming cost V 0 bases and J 6 bases, with 0 bases left between them.

The V and J genes are TRBV5-1 and TRBJ2-2; 7 bases align to TRBD1. Germline V gene sequence: CDR1 SGHRS, CDR2 YFSETQ. This CDR3 has 14 amino acids. J lost 6 bases, V lost 0 bases, and 2 bases had no gene match. Here the CDR3 reads CASSLVQGAGELFF. For the CDR3, the DNA is TGCGCCAGCAGCTTGGTTCAGGGGGCCGGGGAGCTGTTTTTT.

This clone has only one observation. The chain has TRBV11-3 and TRBJ2-1; 9 nucleotides line up with TRBD2. Germline assignment: CDR1 SGHNT and CDR2 YENEEA. This CDR3 region has 15 residues. The J segment lost 6 bases and the V segment lost 4 bases, leaving 7 bases of the junction unmatched. The CDR3 coding sequence is TGTGCCAGCAGCTCCTTTTCACTAGCGGGCAATGAGCAGTTCTTC. Amino acid sequence: CASSSFSLAGNEQFF.

The chain links TRBV24-1 to TRBJ2-5; no firm D call. This CDR3 has 12 residues. In germline, CDR1 is KGHDR, CDR2 SFDVKD. Deletions cut 7 bases from V and 2 bases from J, with 7 bases between. This CDR3 reads CATRSEQETQYF. Here the CDR3 DNA reads TGTGCCACCAGAAGTGAACAAGAGACCCAGTACTTC.

J is TRBJ2-1 and V is TRBV11-2; D gene unclear. This CDR3 is built from 12 residues. The V gene lost 2 bases and the J gene lost 8 bases, with 7 bases spanning the gap. Germline-derived CDR1 and CDR2 are SGHAT and FQNNGV. Here the CDR3 reads CASSLLGYEQFF. DNA of the CDR3: TGTGCCAGCAGCTTACTGGGCTATGAGCAGTTCTTC.

V and J are TRBV12-5 and TRBJ2-1; 11 nucleotides align to TRBD2. The germline gives CDR1 LGHNT, CDR2 FRNRAP. V lost 1 base and J lost 0; bases outside the gene matches: 17. There are 22 residues in the CDR3. The CDR3 bases are TGTGCTAGTGGTTTGGGACTCAAAGCCGGGACTAGCGGAAAGAGCTCCTACAATGAGCAGTTCTTC. Residues: CASGLGLKAGTSGKSSYNEQFF.

Only one count was recorded for this clone. The chain is built from TRBV7-9 and TRBJ2-7, with 8 bases lining up with TRBD1. Germline CDR1 and CDR2: SEHNR and FQNEAQ (reference sequence). V lost 5 bases and J lost 3; bases outside the gene matches: 15. The CDR3 length is 17 residues. The CDR3 nucleotides are TGTGCCAGCAGCCCACGCCGTAGACAGGGGAAAAACTACGAGCAGTACTTC. Protein: CASSPRRRQGKNYEQYF. Using reference TRBV7-9 and TRBJ2-7 for the parts outside the CDR3, the full variable domain is DTGVSQNPRHKITKRGQNVTFRCDPISEHNRLYWYRQTLGQGPEFLTYFQNEAQLEKSRLLSDRFSAERPKGSFSTLEIQRTEQGDSAMYLCASSPRRRQGKNYEQYFGPGTRLTVT.

This clone is a singleton in its sample. The chain carries TRBV7-9 and TRBJ1-2; 12 nucleotides line up with TRBD1. Trimming removed 4 bases from V and 6 bases from J; junction bases left unmatched: 18. This CDR3 is built from 19 residues. Looked up from germline, CDR1 is SEHNR and CDR2 is FQNEAQ (reference sequence). CDR3 region: CASSSYRPLGQGAPDGYTF. CDR3 DNA: TGTGCCAGCAGCTCATACCGCCCATTGGGACAGGGGGCCCCAGATGGCTACACCTTC.

The V gene is TRBV7-3, the J gene TRBJ1-2; no clear D gene. The CDR3 is 15 amino acids. Germline V CDR1 and CDR2: SGHTA, FQGTGA. Deletions cut 5 bases from V and 5 bases from J, with 18 bases between. The CDR3 spells CASSPTTRPEYGYTF. CDR3 nucleotides: TGTGCCAGCAGCCCTACCACCAGGCCCGAATATGGCTACACCTTC. Variable domain in full (rest from reference TRBV7-3 and TRBJ1-2): GAGVSQTPSNKVTEKGKYVELRCDPISGHTALYWYRQSLGQGPEFLIYFQGTGAADDSGLPNDRFFAVRPEGSVSTLKIQRTERGDSAVYLCASSPTTRPEYGYTFGSGTRLTVV.

The rearrangement joins TRBV7-3 to TRBJ2-5, with a possible D match to TRBD2 (5 bases). This CDR3 contains 15 residues. V lost 5 bases, J lost 2 bases, and 15 bases lay in between. Germline values: CDR1 SGHTA, CDR2 FQGTGA. The CDR3 reads CASSHSAGIQETQYF. The DNA of the CDR3 is TGTGCCAGCAGCCATTCCGCCGGGATACAAGAGACCCAGTACTTC.

The chain links TRBV7-9 to TRBJ2-2; TRBD1 matches at 10 bases. Germline CDR1 and CDR2: SEHNR and FQNEAQ (reference sequence). The CDR3 spans 16 residues. With V trimmed by 3 bases and J by 5 bases, 6 bases remained unmatched. CDR3 region: CASSFLGQGWTGELFF. For the CDR3, the DNA is TGTGCCAGCAGCTTTTTGGGACAGGGGTGGACCGGGGAGCTGTTTTTT.

The chain carries TRBV7-9 and TRBJ1-4; maybe TRBD1 (5 bases). V lost 0 bases and J lost 3, with 11 bases in between. CDR1 is SEHNR, CDR2 FQNEAQ, per germline (reference sequence). The CDR3 has 16 amino acids. The CDR3 nucleotides read TGTGCCAGCAGCTTAGCCGGGGGGATAGCTAATGAAAAACTGTTTTTT. Protein sequence: CASSLAGGIANEKLFF.